The present entry profiles one T cell receptor (beta chain) with its context. The antigen is not known. The data were obtained in a study of T cell clonotyping in hematopoietic cell transplantation. Study observations and caveats: After transplant, recipient diversity fell while pathologically expanded clonotypes grew through day 180. Cells were unsorted, so CD4 and CD8 contributions were not separated. Higher Inverse Simpson Index values in graft donor and pretransplant recipient predicted broader posttransplant TCR diversity.

The germline V gene encodes CDR1 SNHLY and CDR2 FYNNEI. V lost 3 bases and J lost 10, with 13 bases in between. The CDR3 spans 13 residues. Produced via immunoSEQ multiplex PCR; TCRdb's table is partial and in-frame only. Of tens of thousands of clones in the sample, around 94% were seen once. The V gene is TRBV2, the J gene TRBJ1-5; a weak D match, TRBD1 (6 bases). Source material: peripheral blood mononuclear cells. This TCR was sampled from a woman aged 45-65 years in good health. Some clones in this sample may be carry-over from other donors' samples. This CDR3 is CASSDPRGGPQHF. DNA of the CDR3: TGTGCCAGCAGTGACCCCAGGGGTGGACCCCAGCATTTT.